These T cell receptor beta chains were read from a single sample in a study of CD8+CD57+ T cells in acquired aplastic anemia. TCRdb itself ran the reads through MiXCR, one entry per CDR3 protein. The sample yields a few hundred thousand distinct CDR3 sequences, under 80% seen once. The sequenced material came from sorted CD4+, CD8+, or CD8+CD57+ T cells (not recorded which) from PBMCs. The receptors were sampled from a human donor in good health, serving as a control. CDR3s include the opening cysteine and the closing phenylalanine or tryptophan. D genes are given only for firm matches. Not all rows give a size; the values are once, few, many and, for expanded clones, a class.

CDR3nt | CDR3aa | abundance | v_gene | d_gene | j_gene
TGTGCCAGCAGCTTCGGGAACCGGGACAGGGGAGAGGAGTTC | CASSFGNRDRGEEF | . | TRBV7-8 | TRBD1 | TRBJ2-7
TGTGCCAGCAGCTTAAGTGGGCTCAATGAGCAGTTCTTC | CASSLSGLNEQFF | many | TRBV7-3 | . | TRBJ2-1
TGTGCCAGCAGCTTTGTTCCTAGGATCCACGACCAGTTC | CASSFVPRIHDQF | . | TRBV9 | . | TRBJ1-2
TGTGCCATCAGTGCGGGGGGTTATGGAAACACCATATATTTT | CAISAGGYGNTIYF | few | TRBV10-3 | . | TRBJ1-3
TGCAGCGCTAGGGGGGGGACAGGGGGCTCTTACGAGCAGTACTTC | CSARGGTGGSYEQYF | . | TRBV20-1 | TRBD1 | TRBJ2-7
TGCGCCAGCAGCACGAGCGGGGGGAGAAACACCGGGGAGCTGTTTTTT | CASSTSGGRNTGELFF | many | TRBV5-1 | TRBD2 | TRBJ2-2
TGTGCCAGCAACCGAGGGTCCGGGGGCGAAGATACGCAGTATTTT | CASNRGSGGEDTQYF | once | TRBV5-6 | . | TRBJ2-3
TGTGCCAGCAGCATGACTAGCGGGGGGTACAATGAGCAGTTCTTC | CASSMTSGGYNEQFF | . | TRBV25-1 | TRBD2 | TRBJ2-1
TGTGCCAGCAGTTTATGGTCCCCCGAAGGGGGCGGTGGCTACACCTTC | CASSLWSPEGGGGYTF | . | TRBV27 | TRBD1 | TRBJ1-2
TGTGCCGGCAGTTACCCAGCGCGGGGTTACGAGCAGTACTTC | CAGSYPARGYEQYF | . | TRBV7-9 | . | TRBJ2-7
TGTGCCAGCAGCGTAGACACGGACAACTATGGCTACACCTTC | CASSVDTDNYGYTF | many | TRBV7-2 | . | TRBJ1-2
TGTGCCACCAGCAGAGGAAATAGCAATCAACCCCAGCAGTTT | CATSRGNSNQPQQF | . | TRBV7-3 | . | TRBJ1-5
TGTGCCAGCAGCTCAGCGGGCTCCCCCGAGTCCCACTACGAGCAGTACTTC | CASSSAGSPESHYEQYF | once | TRBV7-9 | . | TRBJ2-7
TGTGCCTTGGGAGTAGCGGGGGCTATCAATGAGCAGTTCTTC | CALGVAGAINEQFF | few | TRBV30 | TRBD2 | TRBJ2-1
TGCAGTAACCAGTGGATGGCCACTGAGACCCAGTACTTC | CSNQWMATETQYF | . | TRBV20-1 | . | TRBJ2-5
TGTGCCAGCAGCTTGAGTTACGGGCACTACGAGCAGTACTTC | CASSLSYGHYEQYF | . | TRBV5-5 | . | TRBJ2-7
TGCAGCTCCATGGTCTCGGGCACTGAAGCTTTCTTT | CSSMVSGTEAFF | once | TRBV20-1 | . | TRBJ1-1